Listed below are T cell receptor beta chains from one sample, sequenced in a study of beta chain features in type 1 diabetes. Assay: immunoSEQ multiplex PCR; the TCRdb copy retains only in-frame clones and omits some. Here the sample spans over 150,000 clones, roughly 8.1% being singletons. Sequencing was performed on central memory CD4+ T cells from blood. These receptors all come from a man aged 18 to 35 in good health. CDR3s include the opening cysteine and the closing phenylalanine or tryptophan. Fields, in order: CDR3 protein, J gene, V gene.

CDR3: CASRGDRDNSPLHF; J: TRBJ1-6; V: TRBV6-6
CDR3: CASSLGSAIYEQYF; J: TRBJ2-7; V: TRBV5-1
CDR3: CASTPLGATEETQYF; J: TRBJ2-5; V: TRBV28
CDR3: CASSPGTEYRAQHF; J: TRBJ1-5; V: TRBV19
CDR3: CASSLAGRDNSPLHF; J: TRBJ1-6; V: TRBV5-1
CDR3: CASRPQGVGEKLFF; J: TRBJ1-4; V: TRBV5-1
CDR3: CASSLEGRADVADTQYF; J: TRBJ2-3; V: TRBV7-2
CDR3: CASSWGTSGDEQYF; J: TRBJ2-7; V: TRBV5-1
CDR3: CSVYDRGQETQYF; J: TRBJ2-5; V: TRBV29-1
CDR3: CASSSRRTYEQYF; J: TRBJ2-7; V: TRBV7-9
CDR3: CSVGGGRGTGELFF; J: TRBJ2-2; V: TRBV29-1
CDR3: CASSFGGSRSYEQYF; J: TRBJ2-7; V: TRBV28
CDR3: CASSVAPLSGSGNTIYF; J: TRBJ1-3; V: TRBV9
CDR3: CASSLALATGTTANEKLFF; J: TRBJ1-4; V: TRBV7-6
CDR3: CATRGLGGETQYF; J: TRBJ2-5; V: TRBV27
CDR3: CASSYRGLGQPQHF; J: TRBJ1-5; V: TRBV6-6
CDR3: CASSVAGRGLDEQYF; J: .; V: TRBV9
CDR3: CASSSPWQGLEEQYF; J: TRBJ2-7; V: TRBV18
CDR3: CASSPRDYNEQFF; J: TRBJ2-1; V: TRBV5-1
CDR3: CAISGGTGDYEQYF; J: TRBJ2-7; V: TRBV10-3
CDR3: CASSDVGQLTNYGYTF; J: TRBJ1-2; V: TRBV6-1
CDR3: CAWIVGGIQYF; J: TRBJ2-5; V: TRBV30
CDR3: CSAAPMTGEQFF; J: TRBJ2-1; V: TRBV29-1
CDR3: CASSLLYSSTDTQYF; J: TRBJ2-3; V: TRBV4-1
CDR3: CASSSTRVETQYF; J: TRBJ2-5; V: TRBV5-4
CDR3: CASSLVSGQPSYEQYF; J: TRBJ2-7; V: TRBV11-2
CDR3: CASTGTANQPQHF; J: TRBJ1-5; V: TRBV21-1
CDR3: CASSLGGVYQETQYF; J: TRBJ2-5; V: TRBV14
CDR3: CASSPGAVLSPLHF; J: TRBJ1-6; V: TRBV7-9
CDR3: CASSSSREGPDGKLFF; J: TRBJ1-4; V: TRBV28
CDR3: CASSLGGQAAGGYTF; J: TRBJ1-2; V: TRBV5-1
CDR3: CAISGQWGGGYTF; J: TRBJ1-2; V: TRBV10-3
CDR3: CASSSQKGGGYEQYF; J: TRBJ2-7; V: TRBV5-1
CDR3: CASEGDITYEQYF; J: .; V: TRBV7-9
CDR3: CATGLAGTDTQYF; J: TRBJ2-3; V: TRBV19
CDR3: CASSRGALNTGELFF; J: TRBJ2-2; V: TRBV6-1
CDR3: CASSFSSRDRVTDTQYF; J: TRBJ2-3; V: TRBV27
CDR3: CASRPPTVMNTEAFF; J: TRBJ1-1; V: TRBV28
CDR3: CASSRSGTSGRSSYNEQFF; J: TRBJ2-1; V: TRBV7-3
CDR3: CASRGPTDTQYF; J: TRBJ2-3; V: TRBV10-3
CDR3: CASSLIRRFGGFEAGGELFF; J: TRBJ2-2; V: TRBV28
CDR3: CAIRPGTGNYGYTF; J: TRBJ1-2; V: TRBV10-3
CDR3: CASSREGTDTQYF; J: TRBJ2-3; V: TRBV5-1
CDR3: CASSFELDRGYEQYF; J: TRBJ2-7; V: TRBV11-2
CDR3: CASSQNVLNTEAFF; J: TRBJ1-1; V: TRBV23-1
CDR3: CASSQGRDAYNEQFF; J: TRBJ2-1; V: TRBV4-3
CDR3: CASSSWGGERVEQFF; J: TRBJ2-1; V: TRBV5-6
CDR3: CASSLSGGSDTQYF; J: TRBJ2-3; V: TRBV5-5
CDR3: CASSVERGMNTEAFF; J: TRBJ1-1; V: TRBV11-2
CDR3: CASTWGREAEGYTF; J: TRBJ1-2; V: TRBV19
CDR3: CASSSRRLAGGPSSYNEQFF; J: TRBJ2-1; V: TRBV28
CDR3: CASSMSPGGRGDTQYF; J: TRBJ2-3; V: TRBV19
CDR3: CASSPGVEETQYF; J: TRBJ2-5; V: TRBV18
CDR3: CASSPQGANTEAFF; J: TRBJ1-1; V: TRBV7-9